Described below is a single T cell receptor (beta chain) sequence and its context. The antigen remains undetermined. Germline CDR1 reads LGHNA; CDR2 reads YNFKEQ. CDR3 length: 16 residues. Trimming took 0 bases from V and 6 from J; bases not matched to a gene: 6. The source of the sample is a study of graft-versus-host responses after intestinal transplantation. Libraries were prepared by immunoSEQ multiplex PCR; TCRdb keeps only in-frame clonotypes and omits some of them. This table holds 80,000 to 90,000 clones, around 90% found once. The chain carries TRBV4-2 and TRBJ2-2, with TRBD1 matching 8 bases. The clonotype originates from a human donor who received an intestinal transplant. This material consisted of unstimulated CD4+ T cells sorted from spleen or lymph node cells, taken before intestinal transplant. This chain's CDR3 is CASSQEADRVAGELFF. The CDR3 coding sequence is TGTGCCAGCAGCCAAGAAGCGGACAGGGTGGCCGGGGAGCTGTTTTTT.